This T cell receptor (beta chain) was documented in a study of blood T cell repertoires in COVID-19. Across the study: T cells, B-cell-depleted T cells, or PBMCs supplied cDNA or gDNA.

Between the trimmed V and J ends, which lost 2 bases and 14 bases, there was a span of 11 bases. Germline CDR1 is SGHDT and CDR2 is YYEEEE. The length of the CDR3 is 12 residues. Here immunoSEQ multiplex PCR was the method, and the copy in TCRdb shows in-frame clones only, minus some. The table has some 360,000 clones, about nine tenths seen once. Material: PBMCs or T cells enriched from blood (not recorded which). This receptor was obtained from a woman in her thirties who had been exposed to COVID-19. V and J are TRBV5-6 and TRBJ1-6, with no clear D. CDR3 DNA sequence: TGTGCCAGCAGCTTACCGGGTCGGGCCCTCCACTTT. Its protein is CASSLPGRALHF.